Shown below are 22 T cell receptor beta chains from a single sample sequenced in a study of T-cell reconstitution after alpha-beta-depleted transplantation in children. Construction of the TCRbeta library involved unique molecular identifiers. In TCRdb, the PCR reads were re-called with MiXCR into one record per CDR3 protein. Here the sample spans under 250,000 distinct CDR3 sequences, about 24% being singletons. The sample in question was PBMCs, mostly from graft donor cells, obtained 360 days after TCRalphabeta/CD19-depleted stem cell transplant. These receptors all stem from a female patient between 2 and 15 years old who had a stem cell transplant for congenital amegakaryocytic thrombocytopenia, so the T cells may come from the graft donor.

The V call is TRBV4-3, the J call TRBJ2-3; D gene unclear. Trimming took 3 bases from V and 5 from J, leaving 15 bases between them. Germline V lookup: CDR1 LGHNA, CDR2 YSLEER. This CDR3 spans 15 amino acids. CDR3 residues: CASSQMPHKEDTQYF. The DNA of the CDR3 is TGCGCCAGCAGCCAGATGCCTCACAAGGAAGATACGCAGTATTTT.

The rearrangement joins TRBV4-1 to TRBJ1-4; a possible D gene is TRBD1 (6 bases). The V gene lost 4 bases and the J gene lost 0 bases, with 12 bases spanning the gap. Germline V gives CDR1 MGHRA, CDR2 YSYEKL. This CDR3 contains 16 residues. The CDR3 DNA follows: TGCGCCAGCAGCCTAAGGACAGTCGCAACTAATGAAAAACTGTTTTTT. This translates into CASSLRTVATNEKLFF.

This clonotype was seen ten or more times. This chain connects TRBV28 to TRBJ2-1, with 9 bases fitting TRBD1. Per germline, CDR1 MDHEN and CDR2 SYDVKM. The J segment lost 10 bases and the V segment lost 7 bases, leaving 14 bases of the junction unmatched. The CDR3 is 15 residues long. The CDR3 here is CASIRTGEWDAEQFF. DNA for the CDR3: TGTGCCAGCATTAGGACAGGGGAGTGGGACGCGGAGCAGTTCTTC.

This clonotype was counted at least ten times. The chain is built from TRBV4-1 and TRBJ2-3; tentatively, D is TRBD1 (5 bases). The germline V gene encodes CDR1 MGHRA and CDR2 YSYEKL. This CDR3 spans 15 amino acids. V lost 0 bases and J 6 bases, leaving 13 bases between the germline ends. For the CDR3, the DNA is TGCGCCAGCAGCCAAGAGTACAGGAGAAGGGATACGCAGTATTTT. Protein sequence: CASSQEYRRRDTQYF.

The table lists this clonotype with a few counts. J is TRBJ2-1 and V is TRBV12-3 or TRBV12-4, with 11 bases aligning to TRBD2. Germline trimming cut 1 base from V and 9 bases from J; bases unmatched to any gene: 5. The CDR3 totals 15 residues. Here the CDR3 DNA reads TGTGCCAGCAGTTTAGGGCTAGCGGGAGGTAGTGAGCAGTTCTTC. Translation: CASSLGLAGGSEQFF.

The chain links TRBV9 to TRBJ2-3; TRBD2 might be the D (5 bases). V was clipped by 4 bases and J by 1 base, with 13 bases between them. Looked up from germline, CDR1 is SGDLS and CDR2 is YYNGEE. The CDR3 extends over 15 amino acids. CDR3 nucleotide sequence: TGTGCCAGCAGCTGGTCGGACTCCGGCACAGATACGCAGTATTTT. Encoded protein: CASSWSDSGTDTQYF.

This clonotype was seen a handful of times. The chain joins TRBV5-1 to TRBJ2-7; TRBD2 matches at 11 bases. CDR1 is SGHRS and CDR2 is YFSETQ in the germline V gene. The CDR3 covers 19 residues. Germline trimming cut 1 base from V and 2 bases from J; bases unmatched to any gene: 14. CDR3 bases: TGCGCCAGCAGCTTGCGCCCCCCCGGACTAGCGGGTATCCCCTACGAGCAGTACTTC. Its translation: CASSLRPPGLAGIPYEQYF.

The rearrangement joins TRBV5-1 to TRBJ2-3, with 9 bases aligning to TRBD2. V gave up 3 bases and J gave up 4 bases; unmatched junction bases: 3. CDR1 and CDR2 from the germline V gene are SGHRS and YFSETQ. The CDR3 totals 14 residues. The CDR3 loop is CASSSTSGADTQYF. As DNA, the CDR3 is TGCGCCAGCAGCTCGACTAGCGGCGCAGATACGCAGTATTTT.

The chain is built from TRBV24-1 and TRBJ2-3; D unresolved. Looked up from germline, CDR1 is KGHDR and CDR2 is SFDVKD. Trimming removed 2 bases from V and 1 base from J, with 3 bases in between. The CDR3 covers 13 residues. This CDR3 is CATSDSGTDTQYF. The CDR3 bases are TGTGCCACCAGTGATTCAGGCACAGATACGCAGTATTTT.

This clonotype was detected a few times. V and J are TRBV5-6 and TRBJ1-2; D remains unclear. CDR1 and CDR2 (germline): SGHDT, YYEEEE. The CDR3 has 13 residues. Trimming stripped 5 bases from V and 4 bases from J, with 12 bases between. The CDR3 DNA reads TGTGCCAGCAGTACCTGGGCAGTCTATGGCTACACCTTC. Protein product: CASSTWAVYGYTF.

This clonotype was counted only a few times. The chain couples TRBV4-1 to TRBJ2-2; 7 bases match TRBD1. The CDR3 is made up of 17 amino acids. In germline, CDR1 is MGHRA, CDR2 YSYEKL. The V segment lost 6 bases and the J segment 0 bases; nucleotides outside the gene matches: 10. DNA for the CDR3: TGCGCCAGCAGTCGACAGGGACGTATCACGAACACCGGGGAGCTGTTTTTT. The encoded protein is CASSRQGRITNTGELFF.

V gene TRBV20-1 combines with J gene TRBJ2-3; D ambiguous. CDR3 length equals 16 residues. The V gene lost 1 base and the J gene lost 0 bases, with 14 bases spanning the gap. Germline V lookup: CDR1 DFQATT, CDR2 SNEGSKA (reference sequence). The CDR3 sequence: CSARGGRQPSTDTQYF. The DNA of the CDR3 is TGCAGTGCTAGAGGAGGCCGGCAGCCTAGCACAGATACGCAGTATTTT.

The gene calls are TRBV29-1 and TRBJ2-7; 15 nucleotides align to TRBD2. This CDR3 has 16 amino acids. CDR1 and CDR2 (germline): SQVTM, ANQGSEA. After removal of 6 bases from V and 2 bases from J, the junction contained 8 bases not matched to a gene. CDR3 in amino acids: CSVAGTSGGHPYEQYF. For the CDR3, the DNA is TGCAGCGTCGCCGGGACTAGCGGGGGGCACCCCTACGAGCAGTACTTC.

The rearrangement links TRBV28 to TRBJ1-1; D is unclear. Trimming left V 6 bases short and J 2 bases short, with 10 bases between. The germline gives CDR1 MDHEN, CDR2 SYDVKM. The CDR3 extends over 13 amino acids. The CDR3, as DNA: TGTGCCAGCAGCCCTCCGACCAACACTGAAGCTTTCTTT. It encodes CASSPPTNTEAFF.

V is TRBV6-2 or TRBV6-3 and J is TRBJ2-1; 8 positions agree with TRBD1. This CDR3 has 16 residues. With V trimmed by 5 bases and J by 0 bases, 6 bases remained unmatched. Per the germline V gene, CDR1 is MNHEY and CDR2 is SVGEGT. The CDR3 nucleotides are TGTGCCAGCAGTCACAGACAGGGGAGCTCCTACAATGAGCAGTTCTTC. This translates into CASSHRQGSSYNEQFF.

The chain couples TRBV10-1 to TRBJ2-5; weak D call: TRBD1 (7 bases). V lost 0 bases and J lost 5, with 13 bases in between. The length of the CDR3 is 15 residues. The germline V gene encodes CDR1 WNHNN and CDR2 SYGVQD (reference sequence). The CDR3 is CASSESGGGVETQYF. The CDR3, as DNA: TGCGCCAGCAGTGAGTCAGGAGGGGGCGTCGAGACCCAGTACTTC.

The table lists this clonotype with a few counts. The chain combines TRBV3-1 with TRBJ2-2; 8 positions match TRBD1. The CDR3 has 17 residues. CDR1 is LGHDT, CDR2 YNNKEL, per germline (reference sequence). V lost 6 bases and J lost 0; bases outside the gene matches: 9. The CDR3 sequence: CASSQLRQGTNTGELFF. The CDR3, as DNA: TGTGCCAGCAGTCAGCTCCGACAGGGGACGAACACCGGGGAGCTGTTTTTT.

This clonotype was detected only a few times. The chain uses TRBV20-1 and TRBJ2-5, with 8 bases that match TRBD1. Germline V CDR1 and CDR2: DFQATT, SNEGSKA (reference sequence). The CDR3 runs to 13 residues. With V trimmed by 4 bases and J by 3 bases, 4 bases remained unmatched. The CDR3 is CSAKGTGKETQYF. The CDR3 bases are TGCAGTGCTAAGGGGACAGGCAAAGAGACCCAGTACTTC.

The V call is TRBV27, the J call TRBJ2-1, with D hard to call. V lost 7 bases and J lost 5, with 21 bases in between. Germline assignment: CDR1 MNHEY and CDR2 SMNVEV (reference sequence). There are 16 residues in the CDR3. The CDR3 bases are TGTGCCAGCAATCCTGTTGGGGTGGCAAGGCACAATGAGCAGTTCTTC. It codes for CASNPVGVARHNEQFF.

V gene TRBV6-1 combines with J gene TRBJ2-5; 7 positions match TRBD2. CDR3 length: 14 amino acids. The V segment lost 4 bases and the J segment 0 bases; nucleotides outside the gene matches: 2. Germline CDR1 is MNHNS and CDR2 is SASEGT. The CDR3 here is CASSVAGDQETQYF. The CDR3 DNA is TGTGCCAGCAGTGTAGCGGGCGACCAAGAGACCCAGTACTTC.

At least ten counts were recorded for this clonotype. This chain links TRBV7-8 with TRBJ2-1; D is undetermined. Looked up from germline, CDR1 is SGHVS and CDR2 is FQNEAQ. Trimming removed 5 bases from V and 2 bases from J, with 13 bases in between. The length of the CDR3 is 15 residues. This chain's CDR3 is CASSRSGWPYNEQFF. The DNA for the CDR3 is TGTGCCAGCAGCCGCTCAGGCTGGCCCTACAATGAGCAGTTCTTC.

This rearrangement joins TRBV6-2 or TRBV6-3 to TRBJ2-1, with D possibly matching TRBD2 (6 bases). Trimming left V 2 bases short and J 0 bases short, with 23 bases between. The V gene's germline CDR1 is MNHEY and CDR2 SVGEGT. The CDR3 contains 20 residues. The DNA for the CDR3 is TGTGCCAGCAGTTACCCTCATACTAGAGAATGGGGACTCTCCTACAATGAGCAGTTCTTC. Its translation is CASSYPHTREWGLSYNEQFF.